The TCR beta chain described here comes from a study of spatial heterogeneity in lung cancer (dated by TCRdb to about 2019). About the full investigation: More beta-chain than alpha-chain transcripts were consistently detected, likely reflecting higher beta-chain transcript abundance. In the raw uncorrected reads, each unique combination of TCR and UMI appeared on average more than ten times. At surgery, 200 to 250 tumor regions, fewer than 85 matched nontumor lung samples and 56 PBMC samples were TCR-sequenced for both alpha and beta chains. In tumor regions, TCR transcript counts showed a strong correlation with a T cell transcriptional module score from matched bulk RNA-seq. The study quantitatively compared TCR alpha and beta repertoires across multiple tumor regions, matched nontumor lung and blood in non-small cell lung cancer. Nonsynonymous mutation counts, determined by whole-exome sequencing of tumor tissue, were related to features of the TCR repertoire.

In light of the paper, this sample's time point label describes: sample taken at primary tumor resection. Samples were obtained from 70 to 85 patients with early-stage, untreated non-small cell lung cancer from the lung TRACERx cohort. For TCR sequencing, whole RNA was extracted from tumor and nontumor lung tissue, or from cryopreserved PBMC samples, and no cell sorting was done. Patients were selected for TCR sequencing only if sufficient RNA was available from at least two tumor regions. Tumor and adjacent nontumor lung specimens were reviewed by a lung pathologist before selection. Comments on this clonotype: No antigen is known for it. One base away there is no much larger clone; base qualities are not given.

Points the paper makes about the study in general: Counts of ubiquitous and regional expanded TCRs correlated with counts of ubiquitous and regional nonsynonymous mutations, respectively. Additional single-cell paired TCR alpha and beta sequencing was considered necessary to confirm, at a functional level, the hypothesis that regional TCRs recognize regional mutations. The tumor nonsynonymous mutation count correlated with the number of expanded alpha and beta TCRs within the tumor. TCR-seq coverage of tumor T cells was estimated at only about 7% for alpha chains and around 14% for beta chains.

To prepare the library, 5' RACE was applied. TCRdb names NextSeq 500 as the instrument used. In the TCR library protocol, a unique molecular identifier was attached to each TCR cDNA molecule so that PCR and sequencing errors could be corrected. The source study handled its data this way. TCR identification, UMI-based error correction and CDR3 extraction were performed with Decombinator tools. TCRs above a frequency of 2 per 1,000, corresponding to the top 1% of the tumor frequency distribution, were defined as expanded. Expanded tumor TCRs were classed as regional if statistically deemed absent (corrected P<0.05) from at least one tumor region, otherwise ubiquitous. Each repertoire was subsampled 100 times to 5,000 TCRs, after which Renyi diversity was computed with the R vegan package. CDR3 similarity networks were built from amino acid triplet string-kernel similarity, with CDR3s being connected when pairwise similarity was above 0.82. The raw public reads went through TCRdb reprocessing: fastp at Q25, MiXCR clone calling, in-frame beta chains kept. CDR3 protein duplicates are merged, each entry listing the most common genes and DNA. The V and J calls here are based on TCRdb, not the publication. In this sample the table shows 4,800 or so distinct CDR3 sequences, more than 7% of which occur a single time. Clones ranked in the top ten supply less than 20% of the sample.

The sample here was lung tumor tissue, taken at surgery. The TCR comes from a female donor with early-stage non-small cell lung cancer.

The CDR3 amino acid sequence is: CASSRGGLSGANVLTF. The DNA reads TGTGCCAGCAGTCGCGGGGGCCTCTCTGGGGCCAACGTCCTGACTTTC. This receptor chain uses TRBV6-2 or TRBV6-3 and TRBJ2-6, with TRBD2 tentatively as D gene (7 bases match). There are 16 amino acids in the CDR3, from cysteine to phenylalanine inclusive. Just CDR3 DNA is preserved here, 48 bases in frame from base 1. In the germline V gene, CDR1 corresponds to MNHEY and CDR2 to SVGEGT. V and J lose 5 bases and 0 bases, and a span of 11 bases separates them.